One TCR beta chain is described in this entry. Its antigen is not known. Single viable CD3+CD4+CD8-CD45RO+ cells were sorted as the memory CD4+ T cells. These data are taken from a study of memory CD4+ T cells and cytomegalovirus serostatus. Study background: Healthy Belgian adult donors included about 10 CMV-positive and 24 CMV-negative people. Study-wide findings and caveats: Each of fewer than 80 CMV-associated TCRbeta sequences occurred in one to five individuals. Suggested: most of the CMV-linked TCR signature lies in CD4+ memory cells.

Some clones are missing from TCRdb's copy, which holds only in-frame ones; the method was immunoSEQ multiplex PCR. Of tens of thousands of clones in the sample, roughly 83% were seen once. From germline, CDR1 is KGHSY and CDR2 FQNENV. V dropped 4 bases and J dropped 14 bases, with 12 bases sitting between them. The CDR3 is made up of 12 amino acids. Sequencing input: memory CD4+ T cells from blood. The chain recombines TRBV16 with TRBJ1-6; possibly TRBD1 for D (6 bases). This clonotype was obtained from an adult in good health and CMV-seronegative. In DNA, the CDR3 is TGTGCCAGCAGCCCCCAGGGGTTCACCCTCCACTTT. Translated, it gives CASSPQGFTLHF. Based on the CDR3 plus reference TRBV16 and TRBJ1-6, the full variable domain is GEEVAQTPKHLVRGEGQKAKLYCAPIKGHSYVFWYQQVLKNEFKFLISFQNENVFDETGMPKERFSAKCLPNSPCSLEIQATKLEDSAVYFCASSPQGFTLHFGNGTRLTVT.